Ten or more counts support the clone carrying this T cell receptor beta chain. Its antigen is unidentified. Other autoimmune diseases, uncontrolled infections, pregnancy or lactation ruled patients out of participation. The CDR3 totals 16 residues. Per germline, CDR1 SGHRS and CDR2 YFSETQ. V dropped 3 bases and J dropped 4; count of bases not matched to a gene: 9. This sample is drawn from a study of Graves' ophthalmopathy and Graves' hyperthyroidism. Across the study: Peripheral blood was gathered at the point of initial diagnosis, before any treatment started. Study-wide results and limits: A roughly 80% specificity and around 90% sensitivity were achieved by a 13-signature model that separated ophthalmopathy from stable hyperthyroidism.

As the template, RNA transcripts were used to amplify TCR beta CDR3 regions. RT-PCR in the first round used HTBI primers; a second-round multiplex PCR followed. MiXCR was run by TCRdb on the multiplex PCR reads, yielding one entry per CDR3 protein. The sample carries roughly 230,000 distinct CDR3 sequences, roughly 21% recorded once. The TCR comes from a woman between 50 and 59 years old with Graves' ophthalmopathy. The sequencing sample was made of peripheral blood. The rearrangement uses TRBV5-1 and TRBJ2-2, with 7 bases identical to TRBD1. Written as DNA, the CDR3 is TGCGCCAGCAGCTACCCTCGGACAGGTGGCACCGGGGAGCTGTTTTTT. Amino acid sequence: CASSYPRTGGTGELFF.